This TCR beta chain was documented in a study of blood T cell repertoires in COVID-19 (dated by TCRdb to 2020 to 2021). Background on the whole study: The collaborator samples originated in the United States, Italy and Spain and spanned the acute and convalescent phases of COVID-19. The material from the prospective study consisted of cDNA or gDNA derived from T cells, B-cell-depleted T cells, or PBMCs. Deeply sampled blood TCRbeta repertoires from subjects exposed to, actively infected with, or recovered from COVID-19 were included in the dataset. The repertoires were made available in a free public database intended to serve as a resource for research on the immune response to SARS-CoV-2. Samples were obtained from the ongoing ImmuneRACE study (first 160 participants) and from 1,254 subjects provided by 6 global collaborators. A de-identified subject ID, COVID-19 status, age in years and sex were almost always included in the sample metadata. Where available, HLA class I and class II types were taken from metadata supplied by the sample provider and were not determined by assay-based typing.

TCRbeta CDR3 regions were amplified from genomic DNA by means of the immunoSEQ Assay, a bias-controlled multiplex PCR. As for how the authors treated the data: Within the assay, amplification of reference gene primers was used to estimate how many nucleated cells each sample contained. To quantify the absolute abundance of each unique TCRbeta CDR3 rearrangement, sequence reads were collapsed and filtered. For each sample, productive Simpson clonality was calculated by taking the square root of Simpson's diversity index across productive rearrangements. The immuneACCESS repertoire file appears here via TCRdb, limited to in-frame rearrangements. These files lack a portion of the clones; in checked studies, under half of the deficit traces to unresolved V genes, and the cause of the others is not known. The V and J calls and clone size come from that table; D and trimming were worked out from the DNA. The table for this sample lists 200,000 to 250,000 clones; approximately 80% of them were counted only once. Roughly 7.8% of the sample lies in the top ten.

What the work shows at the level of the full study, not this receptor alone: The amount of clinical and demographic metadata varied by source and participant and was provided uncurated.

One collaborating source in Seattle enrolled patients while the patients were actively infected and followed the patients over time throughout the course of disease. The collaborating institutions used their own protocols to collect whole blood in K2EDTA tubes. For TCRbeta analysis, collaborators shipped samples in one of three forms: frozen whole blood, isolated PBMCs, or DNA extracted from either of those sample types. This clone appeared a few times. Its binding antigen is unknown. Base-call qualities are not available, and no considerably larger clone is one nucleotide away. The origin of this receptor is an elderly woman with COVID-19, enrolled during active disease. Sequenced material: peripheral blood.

The CDR3 protein sequence reads: CASSLVPQGQNTIYF. The bases are TGTGCCAGCAGCTTGGTCCCACAGGGCCAAAACACCATATATTTT. The rearranged segments are TRBV5-4 and TRBJ1-3, with TRBD1 tentatively as D gene (6 bases match). V is shortened by 0 bases, J by 6 bases, and the region joining them spans 13 bases. CDR1 and CDR2 were assigned from the germline V gene (reference sequence) as SGHNT and YYREEE. The CDR3 contains 15 residues, cysteine and phenylalanine counted. CDR3 DNA only is kept here, 45 bases in frame from base 1. Joined to the reference TRBV5-4 and TRBJ1-3 proteins, this CDR3 gives the full variable domain: ETGVTQSPTHLIKTRGQQVTLRCSSQSGHNTVSWYQQALGQGPQFIFQYYREEENGRGNFPPRFSGLQFPNYSSELNVNALELDDSALYLCASSLVPQGQNTIYFGEGSWLTVV.